This entry lists 30 T cell receptor beta chains sequenced from one sample in a study of T cells in tumors after PD-1 blockade. Clones were sequenced by immunoSEQ multiplex PCR, and TCRdb holds only the in-frame ones, with some missing. The profile covers around 50,000 clones, with just under 80% appearing a single time and approximately 15% taken by the ten largest. This sample comprised PBMCs, obtained before anti-PD-1 treatment. The receptors were gathered from a human donor with basal cell carcinoma.

This sequence joins TRBV4-1 and TRBJ2-7, with 9 bases fitting TRBD1. The CDR3 is 14 residues long. The germline CDR1 and CDR2 sequences are MGHRA and YSYEKL. With 8 bases clipped from V and 3 bases from J, the junction kept 8 bases outside the gene matches. CDR3 sequence: CASSSGTGFYEQYF. CDR3 DNA sequence: TGCGCCAGCTCCTCCGGGACAGGGTTCTACGAGCAGTACTTC.

V is TRBV6-5 and J is TRBJ2-3, with no clear D. V shed 2 bases and J shed 3 bases, with 6 bases lying between them. The CDR3 covers 13 residues. The germline V gene encodes CDR1 MNHEY and CDR2 SVGAGI. CDR3 nucleotide sequence: TGTGCCAGCAGTTACGGGCGGACAGATACGCAGTATTTT. Translating it yields CASSYGRTDTQYF.

This rearrangement joins TRBV6-6 to TRBJ2-2; 8 nucleotides line up with TRBD1. The CDR3 sequence is 15 residues long. Germline trimming cut 6 bases from V and 5 bases from J; bases unmatched to any gene: 8. Germline CDR1 is MNHNY and CDR2 is SVGAGI (reference sequence). DNA of the CDR3: TGTGCCAGCAGAAGGGGACAGGCGGATACCGGGGAGCTGTTTTTT. Protein sequence: CASRRGQADTGELFF.

In its sample, this clone ranks as medium-sized. The V gene is TRBV2, the J gene TRBJ1-6, with D perhaps TRBD1 (6 bases). The CDR3 covers 14 residues. Germline V CDR1 and CDR2: SNHLY, FYNNEI. Trimming cost V 2 bases and J 7 bases, with 9 bases left between them. The DNA of the CDR3 is TGTGCCAGCAGTGAATCGACAGGCAATTCACCCCTCCACTTT. It codes for CASSESTGNSPLHF.

In its sample, this clone ranks as medium-sized. The J gene is TRBJ2-1, the V gene TRBV5-1, with 9 bases lining up with TRBD2. The ends lost 4 bases at V and 1 base at J; junction bases unmatched: 9. Germline V gene data show CDR1 as SGHRS and CDR2 as YFSETQ. CDR3 length: 17 residues. CDR3 sequence reads: CASSRIAGARSYNEQFF. CDR3 nucleotide sequence: TGCGCCAGCAGCCGGATAGCGGGAGCGCGGTCCTACAATGAGCAGTTCTTC. The entire variable domain, with the rest obtained from reference TRBV5-1 and TRBJ2-1, is as follows: KAGVTQTPRYLIKTRGQQVTLSCSPISGHRSVSWYQQTPGQGLQFLFEYFSETQRNKGNFPGRFSGRQFSNSRSEMNVSTLELGDSALYLCASSRIAGARSYNEQFFGPGTRLTVL.

This clone was found a few times. The chain employs TRBV7-2 and TRBJ2-7; 8 nucleotides match TRBD1. V shed 2 bases, J shed 0 bases, and the junction held 3 bases outside the gene matches. The CDR3 sequence is 15 residues long. CDR1 is SGHTA, CDR2 FQGNSA, per germline. This chain's CDR3 is CASSLFDRGSYEQYF. CDR3 in DNA: TGTGCCAGCAGCTTATTTGACAGGGGCTCCTACGAGCAGTACTTC. Looking up the rest from reference TRBV7-2 and TRBJ2-7 gives the full variable domain: GAGVSQSPSNKVTEKGKDVELRCDPISGHTALYWYRQSLGQGLEFLIYFQGNSAPDKSGLPSDRFSAERTGGSVSTLTIQRTQQEDSAVYLCASSLFDRGSYEQYFGPGTRLTVT.

The V call is TRBV6-6, the J call TRBJ1-6, with 9 bases lining up with TRBD1. The J segment lost 14 bases and the V segment lost 2 bases, leaving 13 bases of the junction unmatched. In germline, CDR1 is MNHNY, CDR2 SVGAGI (reference sequence). The CDR3 sequence is 16 residues long. CDR3 in DNA: TGTGCCAGCAGTTACGGGGGACAGGGTAGTCTAAGAACCCTCCACTTT. It yields the protein CASSYGGQGSLRTLHF.

J is TRBJ1-2 and V is TRBV10-3, with 11 nucleotides matching TRBD1. The V segment lost 2 bases and the J segment 3 bases; nucleotides outside the gene matches: 5. Germline V CDR1 and CDR2: ENHRY, SYGVKD. CDR3 length: 16 amino acids. As DNA, the CDR3 is TGTGCCATCAGTGAGCCTGGACAGGGGGCTTACTATGGCTACACCTTC. Its protein product is CAISEPGQGAYYGYTF.

V usage is TRBV6-1 and J usage is TRBJ2-3; D possibly corresponds to TRBD2 (7 bases). CDR1 MNHNS and CDR2 SASEGT come from the germline V gene. This CDR3 comprises 16 residues. With 0 bases removed from V and 3 bases from J, the gap between germline ends came to 13 bases. CDR3 protein: CASSEAGGAATDTQYF. The CDR3 DNA reads TGTGCCAGCAGTGAAGCGGGGGGGGCAGCGACAGATACGCAGTATTTT.

The chain combines TRBV28 with TRBJ2-4; 7 bases match TRBD2. The germline V gene encodes CDR1 MDHEN and CDR2 SYDVKM. V was pared by 6 bases and J by 9 bases, with 5 bases of the junction left unmatched. The length of the CDR3 is 12 residues. CDR3 sequence reads: CASRVGEGIQYF. CDR3 in DNA: TGTGCCAGCAGGGTAGGGGAGGGCATTCAGTACTTC.

This clone came up once. This chain connects TRBV6-5 to TRBJ1-2; D is undetermined. The germline V gene encodes CDR1 MNHEY and CDR2 SVGAGI. V gave up 5 bases and J gave up 4 bases, with 8 bases separating them. There are 12 residues in the CDR3. CDR3 in amino acids: CASSTDFYGYTF. In nucleotides, the CDR3 is TGTGCCAGCAGTACAGATTTCTATGGCTACACCTTC.

The J gene is TRBJ2-7, the V gene TRBV5-5; the match to TRBD1 covers 9 bases. The V gene's germline CDR1 is SGHKS and CDR2 YYEKEE (reference sequence). The CDR3 has 15 amino acids. Trimming took 1 base from V and 5 from J; bases not matched to a gene: 7. The CDR3: CASSLSGTGLNEQYF. CDR3 coding DNA: TGTGCCAGCAGCTTGTCCGGGACAGGGTTAAACGAGCAGTACTTC. Full variable domain (rest looked up from reference TRBV5-5 and TRBJ2-7): DAGVTQSPTHLIKTRGQQVTLRCSPISGHKSVSWYQQVLGQGPQFIFQYYEKEERGRGNFPDRFSARQFPNYSSELNVNALLLGDSALYLCASSLSGTGLNEQYFGPGTRLTVT.

As regards this clone: Germline and junction disagree at one end, which may indicate a read error. The rearrangement uses TRBV19 and TRBJ1-2; 7 nucleotides line up with TRBD1. CDR3 length equals 12 residues. Germline CDR1 LNHDA, CDR2 SQIVND (reference sequence). CDR3 nucleotides: TGTGCCAGTAGTCCAAAGGAAAGGGGGCGGTTCTTC. Residues: CASSPKERGRFF.

The V call is TRBV7-2, the J call TRBJ2-7; D call uncertain. The germline CDR1 and CDR2 sequences are SGHTA and FQGNSA. The V end was cut by 0 bases, the J end by 2 bases, with 5 bases between. The CDR3 consists of 13 residues. In DNA, the CDR3 is TGTGCCAGCAGCTTAGCGAGAACCTACGAGCAGTACTTC. It codes for CASSLARTYEQYF. The full variable domain, rest sourced from reference TRBV7-2 and TRBJ2-7, is GAGVSQSPSNKVTEKGKDVELRCDPISGHTALYWYRQSLGQGLEFLIYFQGNSAPDKSGLPSDRFSAERTGGSVSTLTIQRTQQEDSAVYLCASSLARTYEQYFGPGTRLTVT.

This clone was seen a handful of times. The chain joins TRBV27 to TRBJ2-2, with 7 bases fitting TRBD1. The V segment lost 6 bases and the J segment 7 bases; nucleotides outside the gene matches: 8. The germline gives CDR1 MNHEY, CDR2 SMNVEV (reference sequence). This CDR3 has 14 residues. The CDR3 DNA sequence: TGTGCCAGCAGCTATGACAGGGTGGGCGGGGAGCTGTTTTTT. Protein product: CASSYDRVGGELFF.

This rearrangement joins TRBV6-5 to TRBJ1-2, with D perhaps matching TRBD1 (5 bases). The germline V and J ends were trimmed by 7 bases and 3 bases, with 15 bases remaining between them. The CDR3 covers 14 residues. CDR1 is MNHEY, CDR2 SVGAGI, per germline. Written as DNA, the CDR3 is TGTGCCAGCACCAACCAGGCCAGGGACTATGGCTACACCTTC. Its protein product is CASTNQARDYGYTF.

This chain connects TRBV7-9 to TRBJ1-5; tentative D call: TRBD1 (6 bases). The CDR3 extends over 15 amino acids. V lost 2 bases, J lost 1 base, and 9 bases lay in between. CDR1 and CDR2 (germline): SEHNR, FQNEAQ (reference sequence). CDR3 residues: CASSLTGTSNQPQHF. Written as DNA, the CDR3 is TGTGCCAGCAGCTTAACAGGGACGAGCAATCAGCCCCAGCATTTT. Combining the CDR3 with reference TRBV7-9 and TRBJ1-5 gives the whole variable domain DTGVSQNPRHKITKRGQNVTFRCDPISEHNRLYWYRQTLGQGPEFLTYFQNEAQLEKSRLLSDRFSAERPKGSFSTLEIQRTEQGDSAMYLCASSLTGTSNQPQHFGDGTRLSIL.

The CDR3 is CASSLRPGRLETQYF. In nucleotides, the CDR3 is TGTGCCAGCAGTCTTCGACCGGGCCGTTTAGAGACCCAGTACTTC. V gene TRBV2 combines with J gene TRBJ2-5; D call uncertain. The CDR3 contains 15 residues. The V gene lost 5 bases and the J gene lost 4 bases, with 17 bases spanning the gap. The germline CDR1 and CDR2 sequences are SNHLY and FYNNEI.

The V call is TRBV30, the J call TRBJ1-5, with unresolved D. The length of the CDR3 is 15 residues. The V end lost 0 bases, the J end lost 4 bases, and 13 bases lay between the germline ends. Germline V gene lookup returns CDR1 GTSNPN and CDR2 SVGIG (reference sequence). The CDR3 sequence is CAWSVRAAPNQPQHF. In DNA, the CDR3 is TGTGCCTGGAGTGTCAGAGCAGCTCCAAATCAGCCCCAGCATTTT. The whole variable domain, filled in from reference TRBV30 and TRBJ1-5, reads SQTIHQWPATLVQPVGSPLSLECTVEGTSNPNLYWYRQAAGRGLQLLFYSVGIGQISSEVPQNLSASRPQDRQFILSSKKLLLSDSGFYLCAWSVRAAPNQPQHFGDGTRLSIL.

This clone has only a few counts. The chain links TRBV28 to TRBJ1-5; D ambiguous. Trimming shortened V by 4 bases and J by 4 bases, and 5 bases separated the two germline ends. The CDR3 covers 12 residues. Germline CDR1 reads MDHEN; CDR2 reads SYDVKM. The CDR3 loop is CASSSWNQPQHF. The CDR3 DNA is TGTGCCAGCAGTTCATGGAATCAGCCCCAGCATTTT.

The chain carries TRBV29-1 and TRBJ2-2; D is ambiguous. Germline values: CDR1 SQVTM, CDR2 ANQGSEA. V was clipped by 7 bases and J by 1 base, with 13 bases between them. The CDR3 totals 14 residues. CDR3 nucleotides: TGCAGCGCCCGCCCCCGCGTGAACACCGGGGAGCTGTTTTTT. Translation gives CSARPRVNTGELFF.

The chain joins TRBV27 to TRBJ1-2, with D hard to call. The germline V gene encodes CDR1 MNHEY and CDR2 SMNVEV (reference sequence). V dropped 1 base and J dropped 3 bases, with 15 bases sitting between them. The length of the CDR3 is 16 residues. CDR3 in amino acids: CASSLWFDEDHYGYTF. CDR3 DNA sequence: TGTGCCAGCAGTTTATGGTTCGACGAGGACCACTATGGCTACACCTTC.

This clone has a handful of counts. V usage is TRBV9 and J usage is TRBJ1-6; D is possibly TRBD1 (6 bases). V lost 0 bases, J lost 3 bases, and 16 bases lay in between. The CDR3 totals 18 residues. Germline V lookup: CDR1 SGDLS, CDR2 YYNGEE. In DNA, the CDR3 is TGTGCCAGCAGCGTAGCAGCTTCAGGGGCCAGCTATAATTCACCCCTCCACTTT. Protein sequence: CASSVAASGASYNSPLHF.

The chain recombines TRBV30 with TRBJ1-6, with TRBD1 identical over 7 bases. Germline V gene lookup returns CDR1 GTSNPN and CDR2 SVGIG (reference sequence). The CDR3 length is 13 residues. V shed 8 bases, J shed 4 bases, and the junction held 5 bases outside the gene matches. CDR3 sequence: CAGTGQYNSPLHF. The CDR3 region has the DNA TGTGCCGGAACGGGACAGTATAATTCACCCCTCCACTTT.

V and J are TRBV2 and TRBJ2-7; D may be TRBD1 (6 bases). V lost 5 bases, J lost 3 bases, and 11 bases lay in between. CDR1 and CDR2 from the germline V gene are SNHLY and FYNNEI. CDR3 size: 13 residues. As DNA, the CDR3 is TGTGCCAGCAGTCTCGACAGGAACTACGAGCAGTACTTC. Translation gives CASSLDRNYEQYF.

The V call is TRBV5-1, the J call TRBJ2-7; 7 nucleotides match TRBD1. Germline V gene data show CDR1 as SGHRS and CDR2 as YFSETQ. Losses at the gene ends were 5 bases for V and 5 bases for J; bases not matched to a gene: 7. CDR3 length: 13 residues. CDR3 region: CASSRQGDDEQYF. For the CDR3, the DNA is TGCGCCAGCAGTCGGCAGGGGGATGACGAGCAGTACTTC.

This rearrangement joins TRBV24-1 to TRBJ2-5; 8 bases agree with TRBD1. This CDR3 is built from 17 residues. The J segment lost 4 bases and the V segment lost 1 base, leaving 10 bases of the junction unmatched. Germline CDR1 reads KGHDR; CDR2 reads SFDVKD. CDR3 protein: CATSDFFPGQGRETQYF. The CDR3 coding sequence is TGTGCCACCAGTGATTTCTTTCCCGGACAGGGCCGAGAGACCCAGTACTTC.

The genes are TRBV19 and TRBJ2-1, with D perhaps matching TRBD1 or TRBD2 (5 bases each). V lost 5 bases and J 10 bases, leaving 27 bases between the germline ends. Germline-derived CDR1 and CDR2 are LNHDA and SQIVND (reference sequence). This CDR3 is 17 amino acids long. CDR3: CASSAQGRGLGDREQFF. In DNA form, the CDR3 reads TGTGCCAGTAGTGCGCAGGGTAGGGGCCTGGGGGATAGGGAGCAGTTCTTC.

The chain links TRBV4-2 to TRBJ2-1, with TRBD2 matching 10 bases. V lost 2 bases and J lost 3; bases outside the gene matches: 4. The germline V gene has CDR1 LGHNA and CDR2 YNFKEQ. The CDR3 length is 16 residues. The CDR3: CASSQTIAGGYNEQFF. CDR3 nucleotides: TGTGCCAGCAGCCAAACAATAGCGGGAGGCTACAATGAGCAGTTCTTC.

This clone was counted only a few times. V is TRBV18 and J is TRBJ1-1; 8 bases are shared with TRBD1. V trimming: 2 bases; J trimming: 4 bases; junction bases outside the gene matches: 9. This CDR3 region has 16 residues. Germline CDR1 reads KGHSH; CDR2 reads LQKENI. The CDR3 loop is CASSPIGQGAGTEAFF. In DNA, the CDR3 is TGTGCCAGCTCACCAATAGGACAGGGAGCGGGCACTGAAGCTTTCTTT.